The source of this T cell receptor beta chain is a study of cytomegalovirus exposure and HLA in healthy donors. For the study at large: Genotyping showed less than 85% of some 400 donors falling in the Caucasian-associated ancestry cluster.

This CDR3 comprises 13 residues. V was shortened by 8 bases and J by 1 base, with 14 bases between the two germline ends. Germline V gene data show CDR1 as SQVTM and CDR2 as ANQGSEA. PCR was performed using 60 Vbeta and 13 Jbeta primers. The repertoire was sequenced with immunoSEQ multiplex PCR; TCRdb's copy has only in-frame clones and lacks some. The table includes about 97,000 clones, approximately 73% detected once. Study-wide results and caveats: The only immune exposure information that was available was CMV serostatus. Three of the chains that were CMV-associated were confirmed in vitro to be specific for CMV antigens.

This clone was found a few times. Its antigen remains unidentified. Sequencing was performed on PBMCs. The chain carries TRBV29-1 and TRBJ1-1, with D possibly TRBD1 on 6 matching bases. This clonotype was obtained from a man aged 40-49 years in good health and CMV-seronegative. CDR3 residues: CSSHRDGNTEAFF. The CDR3 bases are TGCAGCTCCCACAGGGACGGGAACACTGAAGCTTTCTTT. Based on the CDR3 plus reference TRBV29-1 and TRBJ1-1, the full variable domain is SAVISQKPSRDICQRGTSLTIQCQVDSQVTMMFWYRQQPGQSLTLIATANQGSEATYESGFVIDKFPISRPNLTFSTLTVSNMSPEDSSIYLCSSHRDGNTEAFFGQGTRLTVV.